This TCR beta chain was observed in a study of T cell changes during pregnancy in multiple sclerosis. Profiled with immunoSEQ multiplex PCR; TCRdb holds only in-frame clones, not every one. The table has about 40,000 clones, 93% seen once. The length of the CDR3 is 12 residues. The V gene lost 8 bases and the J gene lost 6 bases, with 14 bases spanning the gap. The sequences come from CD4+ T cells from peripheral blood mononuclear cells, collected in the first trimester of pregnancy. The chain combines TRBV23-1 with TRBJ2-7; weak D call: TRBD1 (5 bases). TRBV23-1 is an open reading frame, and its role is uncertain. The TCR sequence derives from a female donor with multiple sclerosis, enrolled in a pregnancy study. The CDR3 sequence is CASVLTGSEQYF. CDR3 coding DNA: TGCGCCAGCGTTCTCACAGGATCCGAGCAGTACTTC.